The clone carrying this T cell receptor (beta chain) appeared a few times. Its target is unknown. Germline V CDR1 and CDR2: SGHRS, YFSETQ. After removal of 7 bases from V and 3 bases from J, the junction contained 9 bases not matched to a gene. CDR3 length: 14 amino acids. The library was made from cDNA and included unique molecular identifiers. From around 1 to 9.1 million T cells, 400,000 to 550,000 cDNA molecules were obtained. TCRdb analysed the PCR reads with MiXCR anew, one entry per CDR3 protein. The profile shows about 540,000 distinct CDR3 sequences, around a third of them singletons. The data derive from a study of post-analysis software for immune sequencing data. Whole-study findings and limits: F measure grouped same-batch samples tightly together. With TRBV5-6, TRBV5-1 and TRBV20-1 included, several TRBV segments were more frequent in patients than in controls.

The sequence was collected from a girl aged 2-17 years with multiple sclerosis. The chain uses TRBV5-1 and TRBJ1-2; 7 positions match TRBD1. Sequenced input: blood. The CDR3 reads CASAPTGQDYGYTF. The DNA for the CDR3 is TGCGCCAGCGCCCCGACAGGACAGGACTATGGCTACACCTTC. Supplemented by reference TRBV5-1 and TRBJ1-2, the full variable domain reads KAGVTQTPRYLIKTRGQQVTLSCSPISGHRSVSWYQQTPGQGLQFLFEYFSETQRNKGNFPGRFSGRQFSNSRSEMNVSTLELGDSALYLCASAPTGQDYGYTFGSGTRLTVV.